This TCR beta chain stems from a study of cytomegalovirus exposure and HLA in healthy donors. Whole-study context: T cells numbering around 190 million yielded 100 million to 120 million unique TCR beta sequences in an earlier analysis.

Study outcomes and limitations: An analysis that was carried out later associated 17,000 or so TCR beta sequences with HLA alleles at 0.05 false discovery rate. Later analysis demonstrated an association between a missense DCLRE1C variant and TCR beta V- and J-gene trimming. The sole available immune exposure information was CMV serostatus.

Germline V lookup: CDR1 SEHNR, CDR2 FQNEAQ (reference sequence). Trimming removed 5 bases from V and 6 bases from J; junction bases left unmatched: 10. This CDR3 is built from 16 residues. The PCR had 60 Vbeta and 13 Jbeta primers. Assay used: immunoSEQ multiplex PCR; TCRdb lists only in-frame clones, some missing. The sample lists roughly 120,000 clones; roughly three fifths were seen once. In the case of this clone: Its matching antigen is unknown.

The origin of this receptor is a man between 40 and 49 years old in good health and CMV-seropositive. The sequenced material came from PBMCs. This chain links TRBV7-9 with TRBJ1-2, with 12 bases fitting TRBD1. CDR3 sequence: CASSVRDRGRINGYTF. The CDR3 DNA reads TGTGCCAGCAGCGTCCGGGACAGGGGGCGCATAAATGGCTACACCTTC.